This TCR beta chain was recorded in a study of OX40 agonist ivuxolimab in advanced cancers. As for the study in general: Given to patients was ivuxolimab, an agonistic anti-OX40 (CD134) antibody. The dose-escalation cohort was just under 85% male, with a mean age of about 56 years, ranging about 20 to 85. Three patients showed partial responses: one hepatocellular carcinoma and two cutaneous melanoma cases.

This clone was seen a single time. Its matching antigen is unknown. The protocol was immunoSEQ multiplex PCR, while the TCRdb copy is restricted to in-frame clones and leaves out a portion. The data hold approximately 73,000 clones, with 75% to 90% observed a single time. The CDR3 is 14 amino acids. Germline V gives CDR1 SGHNT, CDR2 YENEEA. The V and J ends lost 3 bases and 4 bases respectively, with 11 bases between them. Study-wide points: Some of the nonresponding patients also showed low levels of normalized T-cell clonal expansion.

This TCR came from an adult with an advanced solid tumor such as melanoma, head and neck, liver or kidney cancer. The chain employs TRBV11-3 and TRBJ2-3; possible D gene TRBD2, 5 bases. Sample: CD4+ or CD8+ T cells sorted from blood, taken in a trial of the OX40 agonist ivuxolimab. CDR3 sequence (DNA): TGTGCCAGCAGCTTGAGGGCCTCCCCAGATACGCAGTATTTT. It codes for CASSLRASPDTQYF.